The clone carrying this T cell receptor (beta chain) occurred a few times. What it binds is unknown. V dropped 2 bases and J dropped 5; count of bases not matched to a gene: 24. CDR3 length equals 21 residues. The germline V gene has CDR1 LNHDA and CDR2 SQIVND (reference sequence). The data derive from a study of shared clonotypes between healthy human individuals. Sequencing was performed with immunoSEQ multiplex PCR; in TCRdb, only in-frame clones are kept and a portion is missing. Here the sample spans approximately 460,000 clones, approximately 77% being singletons. For unsorted samples, genomic DNA was extracted from around 95 million PBMCs. Study-wide findings and caveats: Sequencing depth was expected to influence donor clonotype sharing.

Sequenced: PBMCs. The receptor was isolated from a woman aged 40 to 50 in good health. Some clones in this sample may be carry-over from other donors' samples. V is TRBV19 and J is TRBJ2-1, with TRBD2 matching 7 bases. Here the CDR3 reads CASSISPLRELGRGSHNEQFF. CDR3 in DNA: TGTGCCAGTAGTATATCCCCTTTGCGGGAGCTCGGCCGCGGTTCCCACAATGAGCAGTTCTTC.